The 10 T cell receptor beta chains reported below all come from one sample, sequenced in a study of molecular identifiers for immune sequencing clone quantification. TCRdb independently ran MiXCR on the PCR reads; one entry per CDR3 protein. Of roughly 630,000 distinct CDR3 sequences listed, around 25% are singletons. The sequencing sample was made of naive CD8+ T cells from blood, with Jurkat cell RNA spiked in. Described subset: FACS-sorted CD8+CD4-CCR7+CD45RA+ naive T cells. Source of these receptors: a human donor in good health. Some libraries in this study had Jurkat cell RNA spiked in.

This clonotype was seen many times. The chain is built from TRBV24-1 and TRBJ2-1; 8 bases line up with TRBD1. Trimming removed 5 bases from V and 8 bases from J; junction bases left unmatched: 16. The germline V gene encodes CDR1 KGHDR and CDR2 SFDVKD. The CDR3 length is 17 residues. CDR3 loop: CATSGVPRGQPVDEQFF. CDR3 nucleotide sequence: TGTGCCACCAGTGGTGTCCCCAGGGGGCAACCGGTAGATGAGCAGTTCTTC.

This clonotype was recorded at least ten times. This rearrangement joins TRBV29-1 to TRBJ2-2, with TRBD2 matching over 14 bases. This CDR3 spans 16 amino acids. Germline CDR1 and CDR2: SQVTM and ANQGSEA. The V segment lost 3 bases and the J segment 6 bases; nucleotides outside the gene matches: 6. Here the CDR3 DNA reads TGCAGCGTTGAGTGGACTAGCGGGAGGTGGGCCGGGGAGCTGTTTTTT. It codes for CSVEWTSGRWAGELFF.

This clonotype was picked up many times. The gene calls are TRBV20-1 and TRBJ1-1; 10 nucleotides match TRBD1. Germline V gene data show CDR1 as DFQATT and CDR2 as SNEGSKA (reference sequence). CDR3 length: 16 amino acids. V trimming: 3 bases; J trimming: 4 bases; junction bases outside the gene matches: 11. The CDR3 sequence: CSARSPGTGVRTEAFF. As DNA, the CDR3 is TGCAGTGCTAGGTCCCCCGGGACAGGGGTCCGCACTGAAGCTTTCTTT.

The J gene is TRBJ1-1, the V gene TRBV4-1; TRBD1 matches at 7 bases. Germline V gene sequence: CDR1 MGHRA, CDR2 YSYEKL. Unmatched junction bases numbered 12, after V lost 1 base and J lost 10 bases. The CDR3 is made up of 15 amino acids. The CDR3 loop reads CASSQARGTNAAAFF. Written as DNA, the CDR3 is TGCGCCAGCAGCCAAGCCAGGGGGACGAACGCTGCAGCTTTCTTT.

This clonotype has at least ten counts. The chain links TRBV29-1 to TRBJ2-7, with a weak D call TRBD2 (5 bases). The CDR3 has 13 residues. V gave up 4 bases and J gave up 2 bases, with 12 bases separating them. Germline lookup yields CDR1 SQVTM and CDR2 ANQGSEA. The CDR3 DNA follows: TGCAGCGTTGTTTTTGCGGAGGCCTACGAGCAGTACTTC. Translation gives CSVVFAEAYEQYF.

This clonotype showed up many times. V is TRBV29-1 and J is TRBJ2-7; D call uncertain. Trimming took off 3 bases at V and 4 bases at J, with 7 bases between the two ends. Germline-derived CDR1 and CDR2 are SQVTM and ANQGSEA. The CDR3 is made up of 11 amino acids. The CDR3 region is CSVESVYEQYF. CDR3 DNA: TGCAGCGTTGAGAGCGTATACGAGCAGTACTTC.

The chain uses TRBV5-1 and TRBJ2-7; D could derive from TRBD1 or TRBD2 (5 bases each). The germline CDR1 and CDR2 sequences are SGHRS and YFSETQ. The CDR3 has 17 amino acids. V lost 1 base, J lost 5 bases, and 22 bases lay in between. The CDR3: CASSLNPPGRQGDEQYF. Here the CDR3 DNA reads TGCGCCAGCAGCTTGAACCCCCCGGGACGCCAAGGGGACGAGCAGTACTTC. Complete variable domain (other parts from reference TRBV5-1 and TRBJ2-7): KAGVTQTPRYLIKTRGQQVTLSCSPISGHRSVSWYQQTPGQGLQFLFEYFSETQRNKGNFPGRFSGRQFSNSRSEMNVSTLELGDSALYLCASSLNPPGRQGDEQYFGPGTRLTVT.

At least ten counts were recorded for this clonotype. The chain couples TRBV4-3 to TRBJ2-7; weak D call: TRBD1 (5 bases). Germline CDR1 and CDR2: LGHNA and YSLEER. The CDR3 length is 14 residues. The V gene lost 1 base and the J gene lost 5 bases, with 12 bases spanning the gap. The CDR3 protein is CASSQGSGLDEQYF. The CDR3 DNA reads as TGCGCCAGCAGCCAAGGGTCAGGGCTGGACGAGCAGTACTTC.

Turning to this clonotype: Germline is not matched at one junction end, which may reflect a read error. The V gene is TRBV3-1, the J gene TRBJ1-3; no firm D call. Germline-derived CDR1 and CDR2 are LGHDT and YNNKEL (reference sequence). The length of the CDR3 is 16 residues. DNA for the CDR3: TGTGCCAGCAGCCAAGATCGGGCTGACTCTGGAAACACCACATATTTT. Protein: CASSQDRADSGNTTYF.

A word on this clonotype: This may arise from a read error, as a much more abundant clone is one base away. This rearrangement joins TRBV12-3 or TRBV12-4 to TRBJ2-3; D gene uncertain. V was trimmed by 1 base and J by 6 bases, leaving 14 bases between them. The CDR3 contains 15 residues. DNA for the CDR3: TGTGCCAGCAGTTTAGGGGCTACGCCGGTGGATACGCAGTATTTT. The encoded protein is CASSLGATPVDTQYF.